The entry that follows covers one T cell receptor beta chain sequence. Its antigen is currently unknown. The CDR3 has 17 residues. The germline V gene encodes CDR1 ENHRY and CDR2 SYGVKD. Trimming took 0 bases from V and 0 from J, leaving 14 bases between them. Method: immunoSEQ multiplex PCR; TCRdb's copy keeps in-frame clones and lacks some. The data hold about 130,000 clones, with about nine tenths observed a single time. This record belongs to a study of cytomegalovirus exposure and HLA in healthy donors. General study points: It was confirmed in vitro that a few of the CMV-associated chains were specific for CMV antigens. Cytomegalovirus association was assigned to about 150 TCR beta chains. Both high specificity and high sensitivity reportedly marked the classifier's diagnosis of cytomegalovirus status.

Sequenced material: PBMCs. This chain joins TRBV10-3 and TRBJ1-2, with D possibly matching TRBD1 (6 bases). The TCR comes from a man aged 30-40 years in good health and CMV-seronegative. The CDR3, as DNA: TGTGCCATCAGTGAGTCCGGGACACCGTATCCTAACTATGGCTACACCTTC. It yields the protein CAISESGTPYPNYGYTF.